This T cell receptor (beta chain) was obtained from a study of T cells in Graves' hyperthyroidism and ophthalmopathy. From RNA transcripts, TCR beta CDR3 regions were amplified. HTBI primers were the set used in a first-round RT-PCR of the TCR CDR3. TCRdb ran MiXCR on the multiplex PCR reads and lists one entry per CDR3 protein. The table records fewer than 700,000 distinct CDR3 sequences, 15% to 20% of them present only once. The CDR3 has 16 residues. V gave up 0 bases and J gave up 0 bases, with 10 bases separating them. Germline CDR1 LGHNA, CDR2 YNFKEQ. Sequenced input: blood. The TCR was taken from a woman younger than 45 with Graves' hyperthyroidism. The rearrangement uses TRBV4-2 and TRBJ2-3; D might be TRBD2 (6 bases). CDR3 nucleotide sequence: TGTGCCAGCAGCCAAGACCCGGGAGCAAGCACAGATACGCAGTATTTT. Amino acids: CASSQDPGASTDTQYF.